This TCR beta chain was sequenced for a study of ipilimumab plus nivolumab after autologous stem cell transplantation. Generated by immunoSEQ multiplex PCR, the TCRdb table keeps only in-frame clones and is missing some. The profile shows 10,000 to 15,000 clones, more than 65% of them singletons. V lost 2 bases to trimming and J lost 11 bases, with 12 bases between them. In germline, CDR1 is SNHLY, CDR2 FYNNEI. There are 12 residues in the CDR3. The sequence came from a male donor with multiple myeloma. The sequencing here drew on PBMCs, taken in a trial of ipilimumab plus nivolumab as post-transplant consolidation. The chain carries TRBV2 and TRBJ1-1, with unresolved D. The CDR3 sequence is CASSESAGWAFF. CDR3 bases: TGTGCCAGCAGTGAATCGGCAGGTTGGGCTTTCTTT. Based on the CDR3 plus reference TRBV2 and TRBJ1-1, the full variable domain is EPEVTQTPSHQVTQMGQEVILRCVPISNHLYFYWYRQILGQKVEFLVSFYNNEISEKSEIFDDQFSVERPDGSNFTLKIRSTKLEDSAMYFCASSESAGWAFFGQGTRLTVV.